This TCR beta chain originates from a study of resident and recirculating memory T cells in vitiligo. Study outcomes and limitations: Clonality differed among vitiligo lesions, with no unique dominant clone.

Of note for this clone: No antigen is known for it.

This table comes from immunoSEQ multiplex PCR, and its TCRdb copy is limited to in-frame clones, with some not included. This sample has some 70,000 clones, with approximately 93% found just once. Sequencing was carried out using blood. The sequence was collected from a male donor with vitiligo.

CDR3 nucleotide sequence: TGTGCCAGGTTTACTGGAAACACCATATATTTT. It encodes CARFTGNTIYF. V and J are TRBV6-6 and TRBJ1-3; D is unresolved. The germline V and J ends were trimmed by 9 bases and 2 bases, with 5 bases remaining between them. The CDR3 length is 11 residues. Per the germline V gene, CDR1 is MNHNY and CDR2 is SVGAGI (reference sequence).